This T cell receptor beta chain is from a study of metastatic and nonmetastatic thyroid tumors. Study-level background: Comparative analysis of repertoires was undertaken across blood and tumor or nodule tissue obtained from malignant and benign thyroid patients.

Thyroid surgery took place with no prior treatment in any patient. Germline loops: CDR1 SGHTA, CDR2 FQGNSA. V was trimmed by 3 bases and J by 3 bases, leaving 18 bases between them. The CDR3 totals 16 residues. Study-level points and caveats: Malignant thyroid tumors reportedly had TCR beta diversity that was significantly higher than in benign nodules, in blood and tumor.

Under the authors' procedure: CDR3 was compared across clinicopathological groups, and the resulting differences were used to build a distant-metastasis classifier for papillary thyroid cancer. With MiXCR, TCRdb reprocessed the PCR reads. The V and J calls were determined by TCRdb, not by the authors. The sample has around 5,400 clones; about 30% are singletons. This clone was picked up a small number of times. Its matching antigen is unknown. The chain is built from TRBV7-2 and TRBJ2-7; D is ambiguous. The sequence was obtained from a female donor with papillary thyroid cancer or a benign thyroid nodule (not recorded which). Some clones in this sample may be carry-over from other donors' samples. Sequencing used adjacent normal tissue. For the CDR3, the DNA is TGTGCCAGCAGCTTGGCCCAAGACAACTTCCGCTACGAGCAGTACTTC. This encodes CASSLAQDNFRYEQYF.